This passage covers 22 T cell receptor beta chains from one sample sequenced in a study of T cell repertoires in cytomegalovirus infection. Each CDR3 protein is one row after TCRdb ran MiXCR on the reads. The sample yields nearly 450,000 distinct CDR3 sequences, approximately 33% seen once. Sample: PBMCs. These receptors came from a human donor in good health (CMV status not recorded). Some clones in this sample may be carry-over from other donors' samples.

Many counts were recorded for this clonotype. The genes are TRBV7-8 and TRBJ2-7, with D perhaps matching TRBD1 (6 bases). Looked up from germline, CDR1 is SGHVS and CDR2 is FQNEAQ. The CDR3 is 15 amino acids. V lost 4 bases and J lost 2, with 15 bases in between. CDR3 sequence (DNA): TGTGCCAGCAGCTCTTACCAGGGGCCTGCCTACGAGCAGTACTTC. Translated: CASSSYQGPAYEQYF.

This clonotype has at least ten counts. The chain recombines TRBV7-2 with TRBJ1-5; D not resolved. Between the trimmed V and J ends, which lost 5 bases and 2 bases, there was a span of 13 bases. This CDR3 region has 15 residues. Germline V CDR1 and CDR2: SGHTA, FQGNSA. The CDR3 sequence is CASSPDRAGNQPQHF. Written as DNA, the CDR3 is TGTGCCAGCAGCCCGGATCGGGCGGGCAATCAGCCCCAGCATTTT.

This clonotype has just a few counts. The V gene is TRBV6-2 or TRBV6-3, the J gene TRBJ1-6; TRBD1 is a possible D gene (5 bases). Germline lookup yields CDR1 MNHEY and CDR2 SVGEGT. Trimming removed 8 bases from V and 9 bases from J, with 14 bases in between. The CDR3 is made up of 13 amino acids. The CDR3 sequence is CASRDSASSPLHF. In DNA form, the CDR3 reads TGTGCCAGCCGGGACTCTGCTAGTTCACCCCTCCACTTT.

This clonotype was seen ten or more times. This chain uses TRBV7-2 with TRBJ2-1, with 9 bases matching TRBD1. Germline trimming cut 4 bases from V and 0 bases from J; bases unmatched to any gene: 16. The CDR3 is 20 amino acids. From germline, CDR1 is SGHTA and CDR2 FQGNSA. Here the CDR3 reads CASSWDRDRAFSDSYNEQFF. The CDR3 DNA reads as TGTGCCAGCAGCTGGGACCGGGACAGGGCGTTTTCGGACTCCTACAATGAGCAGTTCTTC.

This clonotype has only a few counts. This chain's CDR3 is CASSFTGVSYEQYF. In DNA, the CDR3 is TGTGCCAGCAGCTTCACAGGGGTCTCCTACGAGCAGTACTTC. The V call is TRBV7-9, the J call TRBJ2-7; 7 positions agree with TRBD1. The V gene end was trimmed by 3 bases and the J gene end by 0 bases; junction bases not matched to a gene: 2. Germline CDR1 and CDR2: SEHNR and FQNEAQ (reference sequence). This CDR3 is 14 amino acids long.

This clonotype was counted many times. The chain combines TRBV7-2 with TRBJ1-2; D possibly corresponds to TRBD1 (5 bases). Trimming took off 6 bases at V and 8 bases at J, with 16 bases between the two ends. Per germline, CDR1 SGHTA and CDR2 FQGNSA. The CDR3 runs 13 residues. CDR3 DNA sequence: TGTGCCAGCAGACTCGGGGAGGGGCAGGGCTACACCTTC. It specifies CASRLGEGQGYTF.

This CDR3 is CATSKAQETQYF. The DNA of the CDR3 is TGTGCCACCAGCAAAGCTCAAGAGACCCAGTACTTC. The chain uses TRBV15 and TRBJ2-5; D unclear. The CDR3 runs to 12 residues. Trimming shortened V by 4 bases and J by 2 bases, and 5 bases separated the two germline ends. Germline loops: CDR1 LNHNV, CDR2 YYDKDF (reference sequence).

This chain connects TRBV6-2 or TRBV6-3 to TRBJ1-1; perhaps TRBD1 as D (6 bases). The CDR3 loop spans 13 amino acids. The V gene's germline CDR1 is MNHEY and CDR2 SVGEGT. The CDR3 coding sequence is TGTGCATCCCAGGGGAACATGAACACTGAAGCTTTCTTT. Protein sequence: CASQGNMNTEAFF.

This clonotype was counted a few times. This chain joins TRBV5-1 and TRBJ2-7, with 7 bases fitting TRBD1. V lost 2 bases and J lost 6; bases outside the gene matches: 8. This CDR3 contains 14 residues. Germline V lookup: CDR1 SGHRS, CDR2 YFSETQ. The CDR3, as DNA: TGCGCCAGCAGCTTCCCAGACAGGGATTGCGAGCAGTACTTC. It specifies CASSFPDRDCEQYF.

This clonotype has a handful of counts. The V call is TRBV25-1, the J call TRBJ1-2; 12 positions agree with TRBD1. This CDR3 spans 14 amino acids. V trimming: 4 bases; J trimming: 6 bases; junction bases outside the gene matches: 3. CDR1 MGHDK and CDR2 SYGVNS come from the germline V gene. The CDR3 nucleotides read TGTGCCAGCAGTGCCCGGGACAGGGGGCATGGCTACACCTTC. This encodes CASSARDRGHGYTF.

The gene calls are TRBV6-5 and TRBJ1-1; a weak D match, TRBD1 (6 bases). Between the trimmed V and J ends, which lost 7 bases and 4 bases, there was a span of 13 bases. The CDR3 sequence is 13 residues long. Germline lookup yields CDR1 MNHEY and CDR2 SVGAGI. The CDR3 DNA sequence: TGTGCCAGCACAACAGGGTCGGTCACTGAAGCTTTCTTT. As protein: CASTTGSVTEAFF.

The rearrangement uses TRBV6-5 and TRBJ1-4, with D uncertain. The CDR3 runs 19 residues. The ends were cut back, 0 bases at V and 0 bases at J, with 17 bases in the middle. Germline V gene lookup returns CDR1 MNHEY and CDR2 SVGAGI. Here the CDR3 reads CASSYSNRPAAPTNEKLFF. CDR3 DNA: TGTGCCAGCAGTTACTCGAATAGGCCCGCGGCACCAACTAATGAAAAACTGTTTTTT.

The chain has TRBV5-5 and TRBJ2-1; 9 bases agree with TRBD1. In germline, CDR1 is SGHKS, CDR2 YYEKEE (reference sequence). The CDR3 is 15 residues long. The V and J ends lost 2 bases and 2 bases, in that order; junction bases with no gene match: 2. DNA of the CDR3: TGTGCCAGCAGCTTTAGACAGGGGGCCTACAATGAGCAGTTCTTC. This gives the protein CASSFRQGAYNEQFF.

The chain uses TRBV6-6 and TRBJ1-5, with 9 positions matching TRBD1. This CDR3 has 13 residues. The V and J ends lost 11 bases and 6 bases, in that order; junction bases with no gene match: 8. Germline V lookup: CDR1 MNHNY, CDR2 SVGAGI (reference sequence). In nucleotides, the CDR3 is TGTGCCCGCGGGACAGGGAATAGTCAGCCCCAGCATTTT. This gives the protein CARGTGNSQPQHF.

This clonotype occurred many times. The V gene is TRBV20-1, the J gene TRBJ1-1; D call uncertain. Per the germline V gene, CDR1 is DFQATT and CDR2 is SNEGSKA (reference sequence). This CDR3 has 15 amino acids. The germline V and J ends were trimmed by 0 bases and 0 bases, with 11 bases remaining between them. The CDR3 DNA sequence: TGCAGTGCTAGAGATGGTAGGACGGTGAACACTGAAGCTTTCTTT. Its protein is CSARDGRTVNTEAFF.

This clonotype was seen only a few times. The V and J genes are TRBV4-1 and TRBJ1-2, with D tentatively TRBD1 (5 bases). The germline V and J ends were trimmed by 1 base and 4 bases, with 10 bases remaining between them. The length of the CDR3 is 14 residues. Germline lookup yields CDR1 MGHRA and CDR2 YSYEKL. The CDR3 protein is CASSQAGAPYGYTF. CDR3 DNA sequence: TGCGCCAGCAGCCAAGCTGGGGCCCCCTATGGCTACACCTTC.

This clonotype was detected many times. The genes are TRBV5-5 and TRBJ1-5; the D is unclear. Deletions cut 0 bases from V and 7 bases from J, with 8 bases between. Germline V gene sequence: CDR1 SGHKS, CDR2 YYEKEE (reference sequence). The CDR3 covers 13 residues. DNA for the CDR3: TGTGCCAGCAGCTTGGCCCCCGAGCAGCCCCAGCATTTT. Encoded protein: CASSLAPEQPQHF.

This clonotype has only a few counts. The chain carries TRBV7-9 and TRBJ1-2; D remains ambiguous. The V gene lost 2 bases and the J gene lost 0 bases, with 10 bases spanning the gap. Looked up from germline, CDR1 is SEHNR and CDR2 is FQNEAQ (reference sequence). The CDR3 has 15 residues. The CDR3 DNA is TGTGCCAGCAGCTTACTCTCAGGCACTAACTATGGCTACACCTTC. Protein: CASSLLSGTNYGYTF.

The table lists this clonotype with many counts. The chain is built from TRBV12-3 or TRBV12-4 and TRBJ1-5; D is unclear. V lost 6 bases, J lost 3 bases, and 6 bases lay in between. The CDR3 spans 12 residues. The CDR3 region is CASSRHNQPQHF. CDR3 coding DNA: TGTGCCAGCAGCCGCCACAATCAGCCCCAGCATTTT.

The chain carries TRBV6-2 or TRBV6-3 and TRBJ2-4; D call uncertain. This CDR3 spans 12 amino acids. V lost 5 bases and J lost 8, with 10 bases in between. The germline V gene has CDR1 MNHEY and CDR2 SVGEGT. The CDR3 DNA is TGTGCCAGCAGTCCAGAGAGCGACATTCAGTACTTC. This encodes CASSPESDIQYF.

The rearrangement links TRBV7-3 to TRBJ1-3, with TRBD1 identical over 10 bases. The CDR3 has 15 residues. J was trimmed by 5 bases and V by 5 bases; bases with no gene match: 6. Germline V gene sequence: CDR1 SGHTA, CDR2 FQGTGA. The CDR3 sequence is CASSRGQGSRNTIYF. Written as DNA, the CDR3 is TGTGCCAGCAGCCGGGGACAGGGGTCCCGAAACACCATATATTTT.

This clonotype showed up just a few times. The chain has TRBV6-6 and TRBJ1-4; the match to TRBD1 covers 8 bases. Germline CDR1 MNHNY, CDR2 SVGAGI (reference sequence). This CDR3 comprises 15 residues. The trim removed 3 bases at V and 7 bases at J, leaving 7 bases unmatched. The CDR3 DNA sequence: TGTGCCAGCAGTTATGGACAGGGTGAAGGTGAAAAACTGTTTTTT. Amino acids: CASSYGQGEGEKLFF.